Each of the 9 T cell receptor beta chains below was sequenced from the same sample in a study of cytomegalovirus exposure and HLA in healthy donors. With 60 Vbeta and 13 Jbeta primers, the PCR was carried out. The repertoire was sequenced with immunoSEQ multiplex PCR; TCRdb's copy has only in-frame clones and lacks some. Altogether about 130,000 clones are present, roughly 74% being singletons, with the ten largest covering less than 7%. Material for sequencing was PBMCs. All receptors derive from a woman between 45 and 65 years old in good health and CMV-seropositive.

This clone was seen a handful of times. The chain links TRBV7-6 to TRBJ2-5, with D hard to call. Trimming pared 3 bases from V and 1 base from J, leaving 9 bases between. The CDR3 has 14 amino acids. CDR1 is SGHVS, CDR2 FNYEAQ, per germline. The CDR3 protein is CASSLNVAQETQYF. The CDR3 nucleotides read TGTGCCAGCAGCTTGAATGTGGCCCAAGAGACCCAGTACTTC.

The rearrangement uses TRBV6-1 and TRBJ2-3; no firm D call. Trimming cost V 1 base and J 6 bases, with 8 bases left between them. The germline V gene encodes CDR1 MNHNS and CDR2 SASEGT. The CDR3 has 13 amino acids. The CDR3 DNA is TGTGCCAGCAGTGAAGGGCCAGTGGATACGCAGTATTTT. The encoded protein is CASSEGPVDTQYF.

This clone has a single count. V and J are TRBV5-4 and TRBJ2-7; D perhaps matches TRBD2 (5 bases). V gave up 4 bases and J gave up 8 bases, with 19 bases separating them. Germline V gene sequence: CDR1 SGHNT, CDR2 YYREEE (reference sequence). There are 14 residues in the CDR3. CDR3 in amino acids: CASSTGIVMSKQYF. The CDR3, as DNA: TGTGCCAGCAGCACGGGGATTGTTATGTCGAAGCAGTACTTC.

The CDR3 here is CAIRPGGGTEAFF. DNA of the CDR3: TGTGCCATCAGGCCAGGGGGCGGCACTGAAGCTTTCTTT. V is TRBV10-3 and J is TRBJ1-1, with TRBD1 matching over 8 bases. Per germline, CDR1 ENHRY and CDR2 SYGVKD. The junction had 4 bases not matched to a gene; V was cut back by 6 bases and J by 4 bases. This CDR3 comprises 13 residues.

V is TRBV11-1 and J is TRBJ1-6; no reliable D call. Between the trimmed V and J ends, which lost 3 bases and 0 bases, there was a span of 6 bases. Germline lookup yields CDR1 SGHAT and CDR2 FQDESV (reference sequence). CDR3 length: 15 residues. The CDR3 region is CASSFSSSYNSPLHF. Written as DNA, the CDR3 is TGTGCCAGCAGCTTTAGCAGCTCCTATAATTCACCCCTCCACTTT.

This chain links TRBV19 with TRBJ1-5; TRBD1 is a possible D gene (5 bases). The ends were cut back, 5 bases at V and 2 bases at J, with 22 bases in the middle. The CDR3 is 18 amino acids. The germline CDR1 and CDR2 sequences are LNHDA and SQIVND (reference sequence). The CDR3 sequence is CASSLLGGRDERNQPQHF. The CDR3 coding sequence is TGTGCCAGTAGTCTCTTAGGCGGCAGGGATGAACGCAATCAGCCCCAGCATTTT.

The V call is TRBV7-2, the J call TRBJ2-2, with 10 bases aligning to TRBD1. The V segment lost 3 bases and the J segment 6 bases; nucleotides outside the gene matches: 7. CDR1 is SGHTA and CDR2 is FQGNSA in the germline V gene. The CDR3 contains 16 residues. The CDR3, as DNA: TGTGCCAGCAGCTTTGGGACAGGGGTTCGAGCCGGGGAGCTGTTTTTT. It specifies CASSFGTGVRAGELFF.

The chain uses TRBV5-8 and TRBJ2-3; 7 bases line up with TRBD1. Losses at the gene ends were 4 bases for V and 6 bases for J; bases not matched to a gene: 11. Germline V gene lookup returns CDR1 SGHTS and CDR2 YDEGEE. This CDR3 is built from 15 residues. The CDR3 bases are TGTGCCAGCAGCCCCCTCGACAGGGTCGGTGATACGCAGTATTTT. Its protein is CASSPLDRVGDTQYF.

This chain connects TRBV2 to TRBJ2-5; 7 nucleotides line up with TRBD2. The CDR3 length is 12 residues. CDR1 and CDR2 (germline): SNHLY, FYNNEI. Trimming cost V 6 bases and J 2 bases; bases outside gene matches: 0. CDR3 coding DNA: TGTGCCAGCAGACTAGCGCAAGAGACCCAGTACTTC. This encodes CASRLAQETQYF.